This T cell receptor beta chain was identified during a study of T cell responses to AZD1222 COVID-19 vaccine listed by TCRdb under 2021. General notes on the study: AZD1222 recipients with second doses at about 4 weeks or about 12 weeks were pooled, because spike-specific TCR depth and breadth did not differ between schedules. TCR sequencing was performed for roughly 250 trial participants, of whom around 200 were given two doses of AZD1222 and some 25 were given two doses of MenACWY control vaccine. Enrollment into the trials was organized by age into subgroups of 18-55, 56-69 and 70-plus years, and those subgroups contained approximately 160, 26 and 62 TCR-sequenced participants, respectively.

On this clone itself: There is no known antigen for this receptor. No base qualities exist here, and no much larger clone lies one base off it.

Cut back by 6 bases and 7 bases, the V and J ends lie 8 bases apart. According to the germline V gene, CDR1 reads MNHEY and CDR2 reads SVGAGI. From its cysteine to its phenylalanine, the CDR3 spans 11 amino acids. Kept here is only the CDR3 DNA, which spans 33 bases and is read in frame from base 1. General findings and caveats noted by the study authors: Reportedly, close to half of the unique spike-specific TCRs recognized epitopes lying outside the regions that are mutated in the B.1.351 and B.1.1.7 variants. Because no day 14 peak-response samples were available, the repertoires could be characterized only after the peak T cell response. The whole spike protein was spanned by vaccine-associated CD4 TCRs, and dominant responses were seen in regions 160-218 and 743-854. Conclusions about previously exposed vaccinees were limited because only six or seven AZD1222 recipients were SARS-CoV-2 seropositive at baseline. Participants were mostly white British and included more females than males, and it was suggested by the authors that clonal diversity may have been underestimated. After two AZD1222 doses, spike-specific TCR breadth and depth were significantly higher than at day 0 and than in MenACWY recipients. The 56-69-year group was small, and its depth increase did not reach significance, likely because of low power.

The CDR3 regions of human TCRbeta chains were subjected to immunosequencing. The paper's processing steps were these. TCRs in the repertoires were compared against a reference library of SARS-CoV-2-specific TCRs that had been generated with the MIRA antigen-specificity platform. Breadth was defined as the fraction of unique TCRs that were SARS-CoV-2-associated. Depth was defined as the fraction of total T cells that were SARS-CoV-2-associated. Using the MIRA data, each spike-specific TCR was assigned both to the spike region to which the TCR was reactive and to a CD4 or CD8 class. Log10-transformed breadth and depth values were compared by one-way ANOVA with Sidak's multiple comparisons tests. TCRdb holds this immuneACCESS table with in-frame rearrangements only. Some clones are missing; in checked studies, unresolved V genes explain under half, and the rest has no known cause. V, J and clone size are those of that table, while D and trimming were read from the DNA. This sample holds approximately 120,000 clones; around nine tenths were observed only once. Of the sample, approximately 12% falls within the top ten clones.

Reading the label with the study, this specimen's time point is: baseline before first vaccination. Samples from vaccinated people were obtained from the UK trials COV001 and COV002, which included a single-blind randomized controlled phase 2/3 trial of AZD1222 (ChAdOx1 nCoV-19) in healthy adults. Trial participant PBMC samples were collected at day 0 and day 28 after the second dose for TCRbeta chain sequencing. The sequence is built from TRBV6-5 and TRBJ2-3; the best D guess is TRBD2, with 6 bases matching. This specimen consisted of peripheral blood, obtained on day 0 of AZD1222 vaccination. The source of this sequence is an adult in good health. The DNA is TGTGCCAGCAGCGGGGGAAATACGCAGTATTTT. This encodes CASSGGNTQYF.